This entry lists 5 T cell receptor beta chains sequenced from one sample in a study of T cell responses to AZD1222 COVID-19 vaccine. Profiling relied on immunoSEQ multiplex PCR, and the TCRdb table lists in-frame clones only, not all of them. The sample yields 74,000 or so clones, around 83% seen once. Specimen: peripheral blood, collected on day 0 of AZD1222 vaccination. The receptors come from an adult in good health.

The V gene is TRBV7-2, the J gene TRBJ1-5, with D perhaps TRBD1 (5 bases). The germline CDR1 and CDR2 sequences are SGHTA and FQGNSA. The V gene lost 2 bases and the J gene lost 8 bases, with 10 bases spanning the gap. The CDR3 length is 13 residues. The DNA for the CDR3 is TGTGCCAGCAGCTTATCTCTAGGGGAGCCCCAGCATTTT. It codes for CASSLSLGEPQHF.

In the case of this clone: At one end, the junction sequence differs from germline, possibly due to a read error. J is TRBJ1-2 and V is TRBV24-1; TRBD1 matches at 7 bases. This CDR3 spans 12 amino acids. Germline CDR1 and CDR2: KGHDR and SFDVKD. The CDR3: CATSEPSGTAFF. DNA of the CDR3: TGTGCCACCAGTGAACCCTCCGGGACAGCCTTCTTC.

The chain has TRBV7-9 and TRBJ1-1, with a tentative D call TRBD1 (6 bases). There are 14 residues in the CDR3. Per germline, CDR1 SEHNR and CDR2 FQNEAQ (reference sequence). V gave up 2 bases and J gave up 10 bases, with 17 bases separating them. CDR3 DNA sequence: TGTGCCAGCAGCTTAAAAGGGGGGGATTCAGGAGCTTTCTTT. This encodes CASSLKGGDSGAFF.

The chain is built from TRBV7-2 and TRBJ2-5; D could derive from TRBD1 or TRBD2 (5 bases each). V was cut by 1 base and J by 5 bases, with 8 bases left in between. CDR1 and CDR2 (germline): SGHTA, FQGNSA. The length of the CDR3 is 13 residues. CDR3 bases: TGTGCCAGCAGCTTAGTTTGGGGGGAGACCCAGTACTTC. Its protein product is CASSLVWGETQYF.

The chain links TRBV19 to TRBJ1-4; D gene unclear. Trimming stripped 7 bases from V and 10 bases from J, with 19 bases between. Germline assignment: CDR1 LNHDA and CDR2 SQIVND (reference sequence). The CDR3 is 14 amino acids. This CDR3 reads CASINMENRGKLFF. CDR3 in DNA: TGTGCCAGTATAAATATGGAAAACCGCGGAAAACTGTTTTTT. Full variable domain (missing parts from reference TRBV19 and TRBJ1-4): DGGITQSPKYLFRKEGQNVTLSCEQNLNHDAMYWYRQDPGQGLRLIYYSQIVNDFQKGDIAEGYSVSREKKESFPLTVTSAQKNPTAFYLCASINMENRGKLFFGSGTQLSVL.